What follows are 2 T cell receptor beta chains derived from one specimen sequenced in a study of CD8 T cells in ankylosing spondylitis. TCRdb reprocessed the 5' RACE reads with MiXCR, giving one entry per CDR3 protein. The sample lists about 360,000 distinct CDR3 sequences; roughly 15% were seen once. Sequencing was performed on blood, either unsorted or a sorted T cell fraction (not recorded which). Every receptor here comes from a male donor with ankylosing spondylitis or in good health (not recorded which).

This clonotype appeared many times. The chain employs TRBV20-1 and TRBJ2-1; a possible D gene is TRBD2 (5 bases). In germline, CDR1 is DFQATT, CDR2 SNEGSKA (reference sequence). V was clipped by 1 base and J by 2 bases, with 12 bases between them. CDR3 length: 15 amino acids. The CDR3, as DNA: TGCAGTGCTAGAGTTCCGGGATCGGCCTACAATGAGCAGTTCTTC. Its translation is CSARVPGSAYNEQFF.

The chain has TRBV7-8 and TRBJ2-5, with D possibly TRBD1 on 6 matching bases. The CDR3 spans 14 residues. Germline V gene lookup returns CDR1 SGHVS and CDR2 FQNEAQ. V shed 5 bases and J shed 2 bases, with 12 bases lying between them. The CDR3 bases are TGTGCCAGCAGCCCGGACAGTCGTCAAGAGACCCAGTACTTC. Residues: CASSPDSRQETQYF.